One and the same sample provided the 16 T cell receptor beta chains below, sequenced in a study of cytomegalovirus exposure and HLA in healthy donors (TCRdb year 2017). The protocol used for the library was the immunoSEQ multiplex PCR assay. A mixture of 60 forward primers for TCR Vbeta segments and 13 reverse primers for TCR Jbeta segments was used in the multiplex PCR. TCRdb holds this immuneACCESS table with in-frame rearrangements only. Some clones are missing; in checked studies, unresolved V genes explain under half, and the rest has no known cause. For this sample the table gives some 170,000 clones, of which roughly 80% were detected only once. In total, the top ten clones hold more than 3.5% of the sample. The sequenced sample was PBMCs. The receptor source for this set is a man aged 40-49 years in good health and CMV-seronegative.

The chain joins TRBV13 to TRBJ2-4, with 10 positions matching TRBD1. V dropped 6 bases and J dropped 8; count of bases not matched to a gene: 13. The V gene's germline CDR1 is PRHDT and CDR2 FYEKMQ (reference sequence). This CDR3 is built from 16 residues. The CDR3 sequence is CASRGDRGNTRDIQYF. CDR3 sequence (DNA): TGTGCCAGCAGGGGGGACAGGGGAAACACGAGGGACATTCAGTACTTC. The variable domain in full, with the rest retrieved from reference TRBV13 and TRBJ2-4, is AAGVIQSPRHLIKEKRETATLKCYPIPRHDTVYWYQQGPGQDPQFLISFYEKMQSDKGSIPDRFSAQQFSDYHSELNMSSLELGDSALYFCASRGDRGNTRDIQYFGAGTRLSVL.

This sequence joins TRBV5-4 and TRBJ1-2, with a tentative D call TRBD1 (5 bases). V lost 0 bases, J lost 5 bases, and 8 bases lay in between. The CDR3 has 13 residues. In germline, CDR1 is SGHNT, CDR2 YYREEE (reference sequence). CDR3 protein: CASSLEGAYGYTF. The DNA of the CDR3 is TGTGCCAGCAGCTTGGAAGGGGCGTATGGCTACACCTTC.

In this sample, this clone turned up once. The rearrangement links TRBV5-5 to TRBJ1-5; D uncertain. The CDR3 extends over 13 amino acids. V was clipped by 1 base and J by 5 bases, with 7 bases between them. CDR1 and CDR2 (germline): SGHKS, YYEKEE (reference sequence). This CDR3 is CASSLWLDQPQHF. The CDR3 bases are TGTGCCAGCAGCTTGTGGCTAGATCAGCCCCAGCATTTT.

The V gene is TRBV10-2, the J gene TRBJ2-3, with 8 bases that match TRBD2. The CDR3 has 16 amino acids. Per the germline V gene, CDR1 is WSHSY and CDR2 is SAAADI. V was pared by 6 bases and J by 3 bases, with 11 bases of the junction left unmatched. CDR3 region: CASRTDGRAFTDTQYF. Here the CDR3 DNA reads TGCGCCAGCAGAACCGACGGGAGGGCATTTACAGATACGCAGTATTTT.

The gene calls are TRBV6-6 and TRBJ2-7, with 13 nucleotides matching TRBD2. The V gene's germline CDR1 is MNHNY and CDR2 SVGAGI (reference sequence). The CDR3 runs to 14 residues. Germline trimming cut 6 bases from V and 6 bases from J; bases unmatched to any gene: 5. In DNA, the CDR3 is TGTGCCAGCAGGAAGACTAGCGGGGGGAGCGAGCAGTACTTC. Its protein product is CASRKTSGGSEQYF.

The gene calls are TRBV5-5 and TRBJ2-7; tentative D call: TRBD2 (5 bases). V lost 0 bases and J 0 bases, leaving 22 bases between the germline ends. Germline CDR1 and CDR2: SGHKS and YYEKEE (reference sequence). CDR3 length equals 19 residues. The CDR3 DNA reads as TGTGCCAGCAGCTTGGGTATGAGGGAGAATTCATGGAGCTCCTACGAGCAGTACTTC. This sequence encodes CASSLGMRENSWSSYEQYF.

CDR3 DNA: TGTGCCAGCAGCCAAGTTTCGACCGGGGAGCTGTTTTTT. Its translation is CASSQVSTGELFF. The chain links TRBV4-2 to TRBJ2-2; D uncertain. Germline-derived CDR1 and CDR2 are LGHNA and YNFKEQ. V was cut by 1 base and J by 5 bases, with 5 bases left in between. The CDR3 runs 13 residues.

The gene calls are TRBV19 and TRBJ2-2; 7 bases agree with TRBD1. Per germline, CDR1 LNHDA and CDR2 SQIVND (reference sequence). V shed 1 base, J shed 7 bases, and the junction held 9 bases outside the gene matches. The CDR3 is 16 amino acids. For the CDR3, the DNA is TGTGCCAGTAGTATAGTAGGGGGCGGGCCAATCGGGGAGCTGTTTTTT. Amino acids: CASSIVGGGPIGELFF.

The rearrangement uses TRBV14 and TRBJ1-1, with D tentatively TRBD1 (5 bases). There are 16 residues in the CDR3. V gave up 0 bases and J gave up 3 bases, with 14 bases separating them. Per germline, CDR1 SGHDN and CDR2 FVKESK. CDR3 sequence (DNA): TGTGCCAGCAGCCAAGATCCTTGGGGCAGACACACTGAAGCTTTCTTT. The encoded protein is CASSQDPWGRHTEAFF. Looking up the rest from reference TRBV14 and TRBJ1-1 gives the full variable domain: EAGVTQFPSHSVIEKGQTVTLRCDPISGHDNLYWYRRVMGKEIKFLLHFVKESKQDESGMPNNRFLAERTGGTYSTLKVQPAELEDSGVYFCASSQDPWGRHTEAFFGQGTRLTVV.

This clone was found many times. CDR3 coding DNA: TGTGCCAGCAGCCCGGTAGGGGGCGGCGGTAACGGCTACACCTTC. This encodes CASSPVGGGGNGYTF. The V gene is TRBV5-4, the J gene TRBJ1-2; 7 positions agree with TRBD1. V lost 4 bases, J lost 8 bases, and 14 bases stayed unmatched. The CDR3 contains 15 residues. In germline, CDR1 is SGHNT, CDR2 YYREEE (reference sequence).

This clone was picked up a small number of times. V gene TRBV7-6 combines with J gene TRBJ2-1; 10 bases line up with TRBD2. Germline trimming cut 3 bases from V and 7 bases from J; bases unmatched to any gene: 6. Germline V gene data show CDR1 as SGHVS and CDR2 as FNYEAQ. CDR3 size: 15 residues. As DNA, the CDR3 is TGTGCCAGCAGCTTCCGGGGACTAGCGAGGAATGAGCAGTTCTTC. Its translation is CASSFRGLARNEQFF.

The CDR3 DNA is TGTGCCATCAGGTTACAGGGGATTTGGAGGTATGGCTACACCTTC. It is translated as CAIRLQGIWRYGYTF. The chain joins TRBV10-3 to TRBJ1-2; 7 nucleotides match TRBD1. V gave up 6 bases and J gave up 5 bases; unmatched junction bases: 12. This CDR3 comprises 15 residues. Germline assignment: CDR1 ENHRY and CDR2 SYGVKD.

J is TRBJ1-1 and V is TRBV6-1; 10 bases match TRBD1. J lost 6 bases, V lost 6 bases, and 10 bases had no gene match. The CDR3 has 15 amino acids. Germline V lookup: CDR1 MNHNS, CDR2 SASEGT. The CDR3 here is CASRNRDRGTPEAFF. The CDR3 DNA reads TGTGCCAGCAGAAACCGGGACAGGGGTACCCCTGAAGCTTTCTTT.

CDR3 coding DNA: TGCGCCAGCAGCCAAGATCGAGAGCGGGGGGACAGGTCCTTCACAGATACGCAGTATTTT. Its protein is CASSQDRERGDRSFTDTQYF. The chain has TRBV4-3 and TRBJ2-3, with D perhaps TRBD2 (9 bases). Germline CDR1 LGHNA, CDR2 YSLEER. V was clipped by 0 bases and J by 2 bases, with 24 bases between them. The CDR3 is 20 amino acids.

In DNA, the CDR3 is TGTGCCAGCAGCGTGCTAGCGGTGGTACCGGGGACGCAGTATTTT. It translates to CASSVLAVVPGTQYF. The genes are TRBV5-4 and TRBJ2-3, with 7 bases lining up with TRBD2. The CDR3 runs to 15 residues. Germline V CDR1 and CDR2: SGHNT, YYREEE (reference sequence). The J segment lost 9 bases and the V segment lost 4 bases, leaving 14 bases of the junction unmatched.

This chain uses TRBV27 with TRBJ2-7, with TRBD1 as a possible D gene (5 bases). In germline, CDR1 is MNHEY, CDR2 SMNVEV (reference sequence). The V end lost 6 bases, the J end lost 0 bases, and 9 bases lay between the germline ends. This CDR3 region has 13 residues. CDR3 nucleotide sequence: TGTGCCAGCAGATCGACAGACTCCTACGAGCAGTACTTC. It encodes CASRSTDSYEQYF.